This is a list of T cell receptor beta chains from one sample in a study of siplizumab effects on memory and regulatory T cells. Method: immunoSEQ multiplex PCR; TCRdb's copy keeps in-frame clones and lacks some. Of tens of thousands of clones in the sample, about 97% are singletons; the top ten hold about 0.6%. The sequenced sample consisted of naive CD4+ T cells sorted from blood. Every receptor here comes from a human donor in good health. Both conserved end residues are part of each CDR3. A D gene is named only where the DNA matches it firmly. Not all rows give a size; the values are once, few, many and, for expanded clones, a class.

clone size: NA
D gene: NA
J gene: TRBJ1-2
V gene: TRBV4-1
CDR3 protein: CASSHPPAGRRGYGYTF
CDR3 DNA: TGCGCCAGCAGCCACCCCCCCGCAGGGAGAAGGGGCTATGGCTACACCTTC

clone size: once
D gene: TRBD2
J gene: TRBJ2-3
V gene: TRBV7-9
CDR3 protein: CASAIGRTSGSPSTDTQYF
CDR3 DNA: TGTGCCAGCGCCATTGGGAGGACTAGCGGAAGCCCTAGCACAGATACGCAGTATTTT

clone size: NA
D gene: TRBD2
J gene: TRBJ2-3
V gene: TRBV6-6
CDR3 protein: CASAGGAWNTQYF
CDR3 DNA: TGTGCCAGCGCGGGAGGAGCATGGAATACGCAGTATTTT

clone size: NA
D gene: NA
J gene: TRBJ2-7
V gene: TRBV9
CDR3 protein: CASSPNVLDSSYEQYF
CDR3 DNA: TGTGCCAGCAGCCCAAATGTCCTGGACAGCTCCTACGAGCAGTACTTC

clone size: NA
D gene: TRBD1
J gene: TRBJ1-4
V gene: TRBV2
CDR3 protein: CASSEGRQGWEKLFF
CDR3 DNA: TGTGCCAGCAGTGAAGGACGACAGGGATGGGAAAAACTGTTTTTT

clone size: NA
D gene: NA
J gene: TRBJ1-1
V gene: TRBV6-1
CDR3 protein: CASRTDTEAFF
CDR3 DNA: TGTGCCAGCAGAACAGACACTGAAGCTTTCTTT

clone size: NA
D gene: TRBD1
J gene: TRBJ2-3
V gene: TRBV10-2
CDR3 protein: CASGQGGTDTQYF
CDR3 DNA: TGCGCCAGCGGACAGGGGGGAACAGATACGCAGTATTTT

clone size: NA
D gene: TRBD1
J gene: TRBJ2-5
V gene: TRBV29-1
CDR3 protein: CSVDGTGPVETQYF
CDR3 DNA: TGCAGCGTTGATGGGACAGGTCCGGTAGAGACCCAGTACTTC

clone size: NA
D gene: TRBD2
J gene: TRBJ2-7
V gene: TRBV7-2
CDR3 protein: CASSFGTSGRPSYEQYF
CDR3 DNA: TGTGCCAGCAGCTTCGGGACTAGCGGGAGGCCCTCCTACGAGCAGTACTTC

clone size: NA
D gene: NA
J gene: TRBJ2-1
V gene: TRBV18
CDR3 protein: CASSPWEEFNEQFF
CDR3 DNA: TGTGCCAGCTCACCATGGGAGGAATTCAATGAGCAGTTCTTC

clone size: NA
D gene: TRBD1
J gene: TRBJ2-7
V gene: TRBV5-1
CDR3 protein: CASRKTGLGEQYF
CDR3 DNA: TGCGCCAGCCGAAAGACAGGGCTTGGGGAGCAGTACTTC

clone size: NA
D gene: NA
J gene: TRBJ2-2
V gene: TRBV6-5
CDR3 protein: CASSPDYYTGELFF
CDR3 DNA: TGTGCCAGCAGCCCGGACTATTACACCGGGGAGCTGTTTTTT

clone size: once
D gene: TRBD1
J gene: TRBJ2-7
V gene: TRBV29-1
CDR3 protein: CSVVRTGTYEQYF
CDR3 DNA: TGCAGCGTTGTGCGGACAGGGACCTACGAGCAGTACTTC

clone size: NA
D gene: NA
J gene: TRBJ2-1
V gene: TRBV6-5
CDR3 protein: CASARTSEQFF
CDR3 DNA: TGTGCCAGCGCACGAACCAGTGAGCAGTTCTTC

clone size: NA
D gene: NA
J gene: TRBJ2-5
V gene: TRBV7-2
CDR3 protein: CASSSLPHQETQYF
CDR3 DNA: TGTGCCAGCAGCTCCCTACCTCACCAAGAGACCCAGTACTTC

clone size: NA
D gene: TRBD1
J gene: TRBJ1-2
V gene: TRBV6-5
CDR3 protein: CASRTTGGTSYTF
CDR3 DNA: TGTGCCAGCAGGACGACAGGGGGCACAAGCTACACCTTC

clone size: NA
D gene: NA
J gene: TRBJ1-1
V gene: TRBV6-5
CDR3 protein: CASSRPTRMNTEAFF
CDR3 DNA: TGTGCCAGCAGTCGACCGACACGTATGAACACTGAAGCTTTCTTT

clone size: NA
D gene: NA
J gene: TRBJ1-5
V gene: TRBV10-3
CDR3 protein: CAIAREGQPQHF
CDR3 DNA: TGTGCCATCGCACGGGAGGGTCAGCCCCAGCATTTT

clone size: NA
D gene: TRBD2
J gene: TRBJ2-1
V gene: TRBV30
CDR3 protein: CAWRLREGRNEQFF
CDR3 DNA: TGTGCCTGGAGATTACGGGAGGGTAGGAATGAGCAGTTCTTC

clone size: NA
D gene: NA
J gene: TRBJ2-1
V gene: TRBV5-4
CDR3 protein: CASSLGLGQYNEQFF
CDR3 DNA: TGTGCCAGCAGCTTGGGACTTGGACAGTACAATGAGCAGTTCTTC

clone size: once
D gene: NA
J gene: TRBJ2-3
V gene: TRBV19
CDR3 protein: CASSEGGTDTQYF
CDR3 DNA: TGTGCCAGTAGTGAGGGGGGCACAGATACGCAGTATTTT

clone size: NA
D gene: NA
J gene: TRBJ2-2
V gene: TRBV28
CDR3 protein: CASSLSLVNTGELFF
CDR3 DNA: TGTGCCAGCAGTTTATCACTAGTTAACACCGGGGAGCTGTTTTTT

clone size: NA
D gene: NA
J gene: TRBJ2-7
V gene: TRBV10-3
CDR3 protein: CAITSQTSYEQYF
CDR3 DNA: TGTGCCATCACTTCTCAGACTTCCTACGAGCAGTACTTC

clone size: NA
D gene: NA
J gene: TRBJ2-3
V gene: TRBV5-1
CDR3 protein: CASSLGLSTDTQYF
CDR3 DNA: TGCGCCAGCAGTTTGGGCCTTAGCACAGATACGCAGTATTTT

clone size: once
D gene: NA
J gene: TRBJ2-1
V gene: TRBV7-2
CDR3 protein: CASRRGPSDLVGEQFF
CDR3 DNA: TGTGCCAGCAGACGGGGCCCGTCCGACTTAGTCGGTGAGCAGTTCTTC

clone size: NA
D gene: NA
J gene: TRBJ1-6
V gene: TRBV9
CDR3 protein: CASSVGAFSYNSPLHF
CDR3 DNA: TGTGCCAGCAGCGTAGGTGCCTTTTCCTATAATTCACCCCTCCACTTT

clone size: NA
D gene: NA
J gene: TRBJ1-2
V gene: TRBV30
CDR3 protein: CAWRFGGHYGYTF
CDR3 DNA: TGTGCCTGGAGATTCGGGGGGCACTATGGCTACACCTTC

clone size: NA
D gene: NA
J gene: TRBJ2-3
V gene: TRBV30
CDR3 protein: CAWSYGGLGRDTQYF
CDR3 DNA: TGTGCCTGGAGTTACGGGGGTTTAGGTCGGGATACGCAGTATTTT

clone size: NA
D gene: NA
J gene: TRBJ1-4
V gene: TRBV4-1
CDR3 protein: CASSQAGAGEKLFF
CDR3 DNA: TGCGCCAGCAGCCAAGCGGGGGCGGGGGAAAAACTGTTTTTT

clone size: NA
D gene: TRBD2
J gene: TRBJ2-3
V gene: TRBV5-1
CDR3 protein: CASSMTSGRVSDTQYF
CDR3 DNA: TGCGCCAGCAGCATGACTAGCGGGAGGGTCTCGGATACGCAGTATTTT

clone size: NA
D gene: NA
J gene: TRBJ2-2
V gene: TRBV6-5
CDR3 protein: CAIQGTLNTGELFF
CDR3 DNA: TGTGCCATTCAGGGGACCTTGAATACCGGGGAGCTGTTTTTT

clone size: NA
D gene: NA
J gene: TRBJ1-1
V gene: TRBV5-4
CDR3 protein: CASSLVNTEAFF
CDR3 DNA: TGTGCCAGCAGCTTGGTGAACACTGAAGCTTTCTTT

clone size: NA
D gene: NA
J gene: TRBJ2-1
V gene: TRBV30
CDR3 protein: CAWSLGRNEQFF
CDR3 DNA: TGTGCCTGGAGTCTGGGGCGGAATGAGCAGTTCTTC

clone size: NA
D gene: NA
J gene: TRBJ1-1
V gene: TRBV15
CDR3 protein: CATSREGGRVAEAFF
CDR3 DNA: TGTGCCACCAGCAGAGAAGGGGGGCGTGTAGCTGAAGCTTTCTTT

clone size: NA
D gene: NA
J gene: TRBJ2-7
V gene: TRBV6-5
CDR3 protein: CASSRDTSYEQYF
CDR3 DNA: TGTGCCAGCAGCCGGGACACCTCCTACGAGCAGTACTTC

clone size: few
D gene: NA
J gene: TRBJ1-2
V gene: TRBV6-1
CDR3 protein: CASSEGSTYGYTF
CDR3 DNA: TGTGCCAGCAGTGAAGGCAGTACCTATGGCTACACCTTC

clone size: NA
D gene: NA
J gene: TRBJ1-6
V gene: TRBV30
CDR3 protein: CAWSAGDNSPLHF
CDR3 DNA: TGTGCCTGGAGTGCAGGTGATAATTCACCCCTCCACTTT

clone size: NA
D gene: NA
J gene: TRBJ1-1
V gene: TRBV2
CDR3 protein: CASSEEGGTEAFF
CDR3 DNA: TGTGCCAGCAGTGAAGAGGGGGGGACTGAAGCTTTCTTT

clone size: NA
D gene: NA
J gene: TRBJ2-7
V gene: TRBV11-3
CDR3 protein: CASSLDQLGQSYEQYF
CDR3 DNA: TGTGCCAGCAGCTTAGATCAGCTGGGACAATCCTACGAGCAGTACTTC

clone size: NA
D gene: NA
J gene: TRBJ2-5
V gene: TRBV2
CDR3 protein: CASKRDTSQETQYF
CDR3 DNA: TGTGCCAGCAAAAGGGACACTTCCCAAGAGACCCAGTACTTC

clone size: NA
D gene: NA
J gene: TRBJ1-5
V gene: TRBV4-1
CDR3 protein: CASSPDQSRSNQPQHF
CDR3 DNA: TGCGCCAGCAGCCCGGACCAATCGAGGAGCAATCAGCCCCAGCATTTT

clone size: NA
D gene: TRBD2
J gene: TRBJ2-5
V gene: TRBV6-1
CDR3 protein: CASRLRAGGEETQYF
CDR3 DNA: TGTGCCAGCCGCCTGAGGGCGGGGGGCGAGGAGACCCAGTACTTC

clone size: NA
D gene: NA
J gene: TRBJ1-1
V gene: TRBV6-6
CDR3 protein: CASSYGGLHTEAFF
CDR3 DNA: TGTGCCAGCAGTTACGGGGGGCTTCACACTGAAGCTTTCTTT

clone size: NA
D gene: NA
J gene: TRBJ2-4
V gene: TRBV18
CDR3 protein: CASVMGDLQYF
CDR3 DNA: TGTGCCAGCGTCATGGGGGACTTACAGTACTTC

clone size: NA
D gene: NA
J gene: TRBJ1-1
V gene: TRBV19
CDR3 protein: CASSPALGNTEAFF
CDR3 DNA: TGTGCCAGTAGCCCAGCCCTTGGGAACACTGAAGCTTTCTTT

clone size: NA
D gene: NA
J gene: TRBJ2-1
V gene: TRBV5-1
CDR3 protein: CASSFEGSYNEQFF
CDR3 DNA: TGCGCCAGCAGCTTCGAGGGTTCCTACAATGAGCAGTTCTTC

clone size: NA
D gene: NA
J gene: TRBJ2-7
V gene: TRBV28
CDR3 protein: CASSLLSLREAHYEQYF
CDR3 DNA: TGTGCCAGCAGTTTACTGTCCTTGAGGGAGGCCCACTACGAGCAGTACTTC

clone size: NA
D gene: NA
J gene: TRBJ1-1
V gene: TRBV14
CDR3 protein: CASSHKGTEAFF
CDR3 DNA: TGTGCCAGCAGCCACAAGGGGACTGAAGCTTTCTTT

clone size: NA
D gene: NA
J gene: TRBJ2-1
V gene: TRBV7-3
CDR3 protein: CASSLGSLGLQFF
CDR3 DNA: TGTGCCAGCAGCTTAGGTTCGTTAGGACTCCAGTTCTTC

clone size: once
D gene: NA
J gene: TRBJ1-4
V gene: TRBV7-9
CDR3 protein: CASSRGYGEKLFF
CDR3 DNA: TGTGCCAGCAGCCGGGGTTATGGGGAAAAACTGTTTTTT

clone size: NA
D gene: NA
J gene: TRBJ2-5
V gene: TRBV28
CDR3 protein: CASRSASLVQETQYF
CDR3 DNA: TGTGCCAGCAGGTCCGCATCTCTAGTTCAAGAGACCCAGTACTTC

clone size: NA
D gene: NA
J gene: TRBJ2-1
V gene: TRBV11-3
CDR3 protein: CASSSGPASREQFF
CDR3 DNA: TGTGCCAGCAGCTCGGGACCAGCGAGTAGAGAGCAGTTCTTC

clone size: NA
D gene: NA
J gene: TRBJ2-2
V gene: TRBV21-1
CDR3 protein: CATLTNGGTGELFF
CDR3 DNA: TGTGCCACCCTTACGAACGGCGGCACCGGGGAGCTGTTTTTT

clone size: NA
D gene: NA
J gene: TRBJ1-3
V gene: TRBV30
CDR3 protein: CAWSPGLASGNTIYF
CDR3 DNA: TGTGCCTGGAGTCCGGGACTCGCCTCTGGAAACACCATATATTTT

clone size: NA
D gene: NA
J gene: TRBJ1-1
V gene: TRBV6-5
CDR3 protein: CASSFQGNTEAFF
CDR3 DNA: TGTGCCAGCAGTTTCCAGGGGAACACTGAAGCTTTCTTT

clone size: once
D gene: NA
J gene: TRBJ2-7
V gene: TRBV5-8
CDR3 protein: CASSLLSRELDEQYF
CDR3 DNA: TGTGCCAGCAGCTTACTCTCCAGGGAACTTGACGAGCAGTACTTC

clone size: NA
D gene: NA
J gene: TRBJ2-1
V gene: TRBV18
CDR3 protein: CASSPPNGRVYNEQFF
CDR3 DNA: TGTGCCAGCTCACCACCGAACGGGAGAGTCTACAATGAGCAGTTCTTC